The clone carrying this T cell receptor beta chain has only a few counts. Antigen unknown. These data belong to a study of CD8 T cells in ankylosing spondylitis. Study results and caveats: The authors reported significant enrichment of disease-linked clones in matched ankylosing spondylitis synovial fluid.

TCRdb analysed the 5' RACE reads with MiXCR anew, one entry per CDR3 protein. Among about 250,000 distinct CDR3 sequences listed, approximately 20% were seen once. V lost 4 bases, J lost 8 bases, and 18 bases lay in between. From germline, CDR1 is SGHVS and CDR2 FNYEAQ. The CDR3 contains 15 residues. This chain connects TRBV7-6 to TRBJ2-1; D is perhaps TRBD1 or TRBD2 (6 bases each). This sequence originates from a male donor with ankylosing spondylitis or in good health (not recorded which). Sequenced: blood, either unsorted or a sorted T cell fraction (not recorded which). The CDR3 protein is CASSWRDTKGDEQFF. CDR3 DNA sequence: TGTGCCAGCAGCTGGAGGGACACAAAGGGAGATGAGCAGTTCTTC.